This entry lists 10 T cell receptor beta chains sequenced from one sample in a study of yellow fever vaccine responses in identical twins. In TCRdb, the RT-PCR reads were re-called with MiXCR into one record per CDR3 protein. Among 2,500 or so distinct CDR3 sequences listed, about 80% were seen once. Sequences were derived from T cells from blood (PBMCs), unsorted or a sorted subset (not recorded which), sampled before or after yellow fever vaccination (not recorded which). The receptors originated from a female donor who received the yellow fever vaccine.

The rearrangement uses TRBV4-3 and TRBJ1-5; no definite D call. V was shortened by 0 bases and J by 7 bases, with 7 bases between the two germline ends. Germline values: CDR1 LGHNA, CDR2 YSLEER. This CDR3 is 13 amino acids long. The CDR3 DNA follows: TGCGCCAGCAGCCAAGAACCGGACCAGCCCCAGCATTTT. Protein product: CASSQEPDQPQHF.

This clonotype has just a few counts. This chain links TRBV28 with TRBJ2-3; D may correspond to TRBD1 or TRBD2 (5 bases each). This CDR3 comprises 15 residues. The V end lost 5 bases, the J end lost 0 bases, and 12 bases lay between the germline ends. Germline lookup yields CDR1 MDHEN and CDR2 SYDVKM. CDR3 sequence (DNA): TGTGCCAGCAGTGGGGGTGGGGAGAGCACAGATACGCAGTATTTT. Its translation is CASSGGGESTDTQYF.

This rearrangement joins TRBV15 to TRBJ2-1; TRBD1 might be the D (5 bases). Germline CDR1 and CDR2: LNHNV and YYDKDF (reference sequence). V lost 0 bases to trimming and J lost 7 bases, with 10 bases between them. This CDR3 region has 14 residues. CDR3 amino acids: CATSREAGSNEQFF. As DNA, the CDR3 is TGTGCCACCAGCAGAGAGGCAGGGTCGAATGAGCAGTTCTTC.

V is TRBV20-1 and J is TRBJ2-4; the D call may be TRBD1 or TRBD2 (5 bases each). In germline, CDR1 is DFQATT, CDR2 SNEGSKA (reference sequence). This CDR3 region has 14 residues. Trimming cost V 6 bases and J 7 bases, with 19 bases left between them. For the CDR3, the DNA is TGCAGTGCACCCAGGGACGGGGATTCGAACATTCAGTACTTC. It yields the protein CSAPRDGDSNIQYF.

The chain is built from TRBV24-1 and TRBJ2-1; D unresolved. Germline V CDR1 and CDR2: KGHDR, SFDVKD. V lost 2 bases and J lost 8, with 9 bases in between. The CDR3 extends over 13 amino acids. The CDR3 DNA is TGTGCCACCAGTGATTACGGAAGCGATGAGCAGTTCTTC. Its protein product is CATSDYGSDEQFF.

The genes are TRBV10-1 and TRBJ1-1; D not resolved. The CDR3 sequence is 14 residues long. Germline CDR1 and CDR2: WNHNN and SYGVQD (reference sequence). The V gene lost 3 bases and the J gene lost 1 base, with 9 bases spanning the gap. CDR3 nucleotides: TGCGCCAGCAGTGACGCGGACGCGAACACTGAAGCTTTCTTT. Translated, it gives CASSDADANTEAFF.

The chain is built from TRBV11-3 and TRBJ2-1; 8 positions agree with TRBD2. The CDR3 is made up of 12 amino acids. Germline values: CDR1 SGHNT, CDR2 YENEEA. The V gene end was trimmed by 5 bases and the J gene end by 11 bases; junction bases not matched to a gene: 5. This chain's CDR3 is CASSAPGGKQFF. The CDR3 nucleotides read TGTGCCAGCAGCGCGCCGGGAGGGAAGCAGTTCTTC.

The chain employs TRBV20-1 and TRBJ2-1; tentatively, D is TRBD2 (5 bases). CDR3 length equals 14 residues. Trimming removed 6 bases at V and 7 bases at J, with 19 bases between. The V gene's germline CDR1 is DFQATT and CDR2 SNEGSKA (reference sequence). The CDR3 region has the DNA TGCAGTGCCCTTATAGTAGGAGGAAGAAATGAGCAGTTCTTC. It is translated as CSALIVGGRNEQFF.

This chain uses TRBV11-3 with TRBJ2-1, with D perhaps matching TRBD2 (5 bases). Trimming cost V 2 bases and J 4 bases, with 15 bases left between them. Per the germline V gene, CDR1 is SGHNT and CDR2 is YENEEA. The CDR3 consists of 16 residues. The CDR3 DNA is TGTGCCAGCAGCTTACACGGCGGGTTGGGGTACAATGAGCAGTTCTTC. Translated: CASSLHGGLGYNEQFF.

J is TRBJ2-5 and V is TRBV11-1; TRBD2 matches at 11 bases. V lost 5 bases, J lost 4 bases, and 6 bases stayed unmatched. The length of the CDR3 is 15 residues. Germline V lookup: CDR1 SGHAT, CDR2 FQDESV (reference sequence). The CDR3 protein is CASSHSGGALETQYF. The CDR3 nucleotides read TGTGCCAGCAGCCATAGCGGGGGGGCATTAGAGACCCAGTACTTC.